One sample yielded the 21 T cell receptor beta chains listed below, sequenced in a study of blood T cell repertoires in COVID-19. Produced via immunoSEQ multiplex PCR; TCRdb's table is partial and in-frame only. Of around 100,000 clones detected, 85% appear once; the ten largest clones hold roughly 13%. Sequenced material: peripheral blood. The receptors originated from a human donor in a cohort sampled during active COVID-19.

This sequence joins TRBV2 and TRBJ2-1, with 8 positions matching TRBD2. J gave up 6 bases and V 8 bases, and 6 bases lay outside the gene matches. The V gene's germline CDR1 is SNHLY and CDR2 FYNNEI. The CDR3 has 13 amino acids. The CDR3 DNA sequence: TGTGCCAGCGGACCGGGACTAGTCAATGAGCAGTTCTTC. Its translation: CASGPGLVNEQFF. The full variable domain, its missing parts supplied by reference TRBV2 and TRBJ2-1, is EPEVTQTPSHQVTQMGQEVILRCVPISNHLYFYWYRQILGQKVEFLVSFYNNEISEKSEIFDDQFSVERPDGSNFTLKIRSTKLEDSAMYFCASGPGLVNEQFFGPGTRLTVL.

The V and J genes are TRBV6-5 and TRBJ1-1, with a tentative D call TRBD1 (5 bases). Germline CDR1 MNHEY, CDR2 SVGAGI. The CDR3 totals 12 residues. Deletions cut 6 bases from V and 5 bases from J, with 10 bases between. CDR3 sequence: CASRRGGTEAFF. Here the CDR3 DNA reads TGTGCCAGCAGACGGGGGGGGACTGAAGCTTTCTTT.

The chain has TRBV29-1 and TRBJ2-7; 8 positions match TRBD2. CDR3 length: 13 amino acids. Germline CDR1 and CDR2: SQVTM and ANQGSEA. V lost 2 bases and J lost 4; bases outside the gene matches: 4. CDR3 protein: CSVERGGEYEQYF. The CDR3 nucleotides are TGCAGCGTTGAACGGGGGGGTGAATACGAGCAGTACTTC.

The chain joins TRBV7-2 to TRBJ1-3; the match to TRBD1 covers 7 bases. V trimming: 5 bases; J trimming: 5 bases; junction bases outside the gene matches: 6. Germline loops: CDR1 SGHTA, CDR2 FQGNSA. This CDR3 spans 14 amino acids. The CDR3 DNA is TGTGCCAGCAGCCTGGAAAGGGGGCGAAACACCATATATTTT. Translation gives CASSLERGRNTIYF.

This clone came up a few times. J is TRBJ2-5 and V is TRBV5-4, with 11 nucleotides matching TRBD2. Germline CDR1 reads SGHNT; CDR2 reads YYREEE (reference sequence). J lost 5 bases, V lost 3 bases, and 15 bases had no gene match. CDR3 length equals 18 residues. The CDR3 nucleotides read TGTGCCAGCAGCTCCCGAAGTGGTAGCGGGAGGGCCTGGGAGACCCAGTACTTC. This codes for CASSSRSGSGRAWETQYF.

This chain links TRBV10-3 with TRBJ1-1; a weak D match, TRBD1 (6 bases). The CDR3 extends over 14 amino acids. Germline CDR1 is ENHRY and CDR2 is SYGVKD. V lost 6 bases and J 1 base, leaving 12 bases between the germline ends. The CDR3 loop reads CAISQIQGNTEAFF. Written as DNA, the CDR3 is TGTGCCATCAGCCAAATACAGGGGAACACTGAAGCTTTCTTT.

The rearrangement joins TRBV7-9 to TRBJ2-3; TRBD1 might be the D (6 bases). The V end was cut by 2 bases, the J end by 7 bases, with 10 bases between. Germline V gene sequence: CDR1 SEHNR, CDR2 FQNEAQ (reference sequence). CDR3 length equals 13 residues. The CDR3 coding sequence is TGTGCCAGCAGCTTATCAGGGGCTTATACGCAGTATTTT. Residues: CASSLSGAYTQYF.

V gene TRBV11-2 combines with J gene TRBJ1-1, with TRBD1 matching over 9 bases. V shed 5 bases and J 10 bases; nucleotides not matched to a gene: 8. Looked up from germline, CDR1 is SGHAT and CDR2 is FQNNGV. CDR3 length: 13 residues. The chain's CDR3 is CASSPRQGGVAFF. CDR3 DNA sequence: TGTGCCAGCAGCCCTCGACAGGGGGGTGTAGCTTTCTTT.

The genes are TRBV2 and TRBJ2-1, with 11 bases aligning to TRBD2. After removal of 6 bases from V and 9 bases from J, the junction contained 7 bases not matched to a gene. The germline V gene has CDR1 SNHLY and CDR2 FYNNEI. The CDR3 is made up of 14 amino acids. The CDR3 bases are TGTGCCAGCAGCCCCACACTAGCGGGAGTTGAGCAGTTCTTC. Amino acids: CASSPTLAGVEQFF.

This chain links TRBV5-4 with TRBJ1-2; D might be TRBD1 (5 bases). This CDR3 has 14 residues. V was clipped by 4 bases and J by 8 bases, with 18 bases between them. Germline CDR1 SGHNT, CDR2 YYREEE (reference sequence). The CDR3 nucleotides read TGTGCCAGCAGCAAAGGGGATATTTTGGAGGGCTACACCTTC. It codes for CASSKGDILEGYTF. The whole variable domain, remainder taken from reference TRBV5-4 and TRBJ1-2, is ETGVTQSPTHLIKTRGQQVTLRCSSQSGHNTVSWYQQALGQGPQFIFQYYREEENGRGNFPPRFSGLQFPNYSSELNVNALELDDSALYLCASSKGDILEGYTFGSGTRLTVV.

CDR3: CASSPDNPSAQEFF. The DNA of the CDR3 is TGCGCCAGCAGCCCGGATAACCCTAGCGCCCAGGAGTTCTTC. This chain uses TRBV5-1 with TRBJ2-1, with D perhaps TRBD2 (6 bases). Trimming cost V 4 bases and J 14 bases, with 22 bases left between them. The CDR3 spans 14 residues. Germline V gives CDR1 SGHRS, CDR2 YFSETQ. The whole variable domain, remainder taken from reference TRBV5-1 and TRBJ2-1, is KAGVTQTPRYLIKTRGQQVTLSCSPISGHRSVSWYQQTPGQGLQFLFEYFSETQRNKGNFPGRFSGRQFSNSRSEMNVSTLELGDSALYLCASSPDNPSAQEFFGPGTRLTVL.

The rearrangement joins TRBV6-6 to TRBJ2-2; 7 nucleotides align to TRBD1. V shed 5 bases, J shed 1 base, and the junction held 1 base outside the gene matches. The germline V gene has CDR1 MNHNY and CDR2 SVGAGI (reference sequence). The CDR3 is made up of 14 amino acids. CDR3 loop: CASSRDRNTGELFF. The CDR3 DNA follows: TGTGCCAGCAGTCGGGACAGGAACACCGGGGAGCTGTTTTTT.

The chain joins TRBV5-1 to TRBJ1-4; weak D call: TRBD1 (6 bases). Germline V CDR1 and CDR2: SGHRS, YFSETQ. The CDR3 covers 15 residues. Trimming took 0 bases from V and 7 from J, leaving 13 bases between them. CDR3 protein: CASSLGTGLSEKLFF. The CDR3 bases are TGCGCCAGCAGCTTGGGTACAGGGTTAAGTGAAAAACTGTTTTTT.

This clone appeared a single time. V usage is TRBV5-1 and J usage is TRBJ1-1; 7 nucleotides agree with TRBD1. Trimming removed 1 base from V and 1 base from J; junction bases left unmatched: 4. There are 15 residues in the CDR3. CDR1 is SGHRS and CDR2 is YFSETQ in the germline V gene. The CDR3 region is CASSLFQGENTEAFF. CDR3 nucleotides: TGCGCCAGCAGCTTGTTCCAGGGGGAGAACACTGAAGCTTTCTTT.

The gene calls are TRBV7-2 and TRBJ2-7, with 14 bases matching TRBD2. Germline CDR1 is SGHTA and CDR2 is FQGNSA. V was pared by 2 bases and J by 3 bases, with 12 bases of the junction left unmatched. The length of the CDR3 is 19 residues. CDR3 DNA sequence: TGTGCCAGCAGCTTAATTTTTGGGACTAGCGGGAGAGGATTCTACGAGCAGTACTTC. This translates into CASSLIFGTSGRGFYEQYF. The full variable domain, completed using reference TRBV7-2 and TRBJ2-7, is GAGVSQSPSNKVTEKGKDVELRCDPISGHTALYWYRQSLGQGLEFLIYFQGNSAPDKSGLPSDRFSAERTGGSVSTLTIQRTQQEDSAVYLCASSLIFGTSGRGFYEQYFGPGTRLTVT.

The genes are TRBV19 and TRBJ1-5; 7 bases fit TRBD1. In germline, CDR1 is LNHDA, CDR2 SQIVND (reference sequence). J was trimmed by 4 bases and V by 5 bases; bases with no gene match: 11. CDR3 length: 16 amino acids. Here the CDR3 DNA reads TGTGCCAGTAGTCGGAGGGGCCAGGGGGGTAATCAGCCCCAGCATTTT. It translates to CASSRRGQGGNQPQHF.

This clone was seen once. The rearrangement uses TRBV7-9 and TRBJ2-2; 8 bases match TRBD1. V lost 1 base to trimming and J lost 6 bases; unmatched junction nucleotides: 1. The CDR3 is 14 amino acids. Germline V gene lookup returns CDR1 SEHNR and CDR2 FQNEAQ (reference sequence). The CDR3 sequence: CASSLVQGAGELFF. The DNA of the CDR3 is TGTGCCAGCAGCTTAGTACAGGGGGCCGGGGAGCTGTTTTTT.

V gene TRBV6-6 combines with J gene TRBJ1-2; D is possibly TRBD1 (6 bases). With 5 bases removed from V and 4 bases from J, the gap between germline ends came to 17 bases. The CDR3 extends over 15 amino acids. Germline V gene data show CDR1 as MNHNY and CDR2 as SVGAGI (reference sequence). The CDR3 region is CASSNAGADSYGYTF. CDR3 coding DNA: TGTGCCAGCAGTAACGCAGGGGCGGATAGCTATGGCTACACCTTC.

The chain recombines TRBV6-5 with TRBJ2-2, with no clear D. V lost 5 bases to trimming and J lost 1 base, with 5 bases between them. From germline, CDR1 is MNHEY and CDR2 SVGAGI. This CDR3 comprises 13 residues. CDR3 nucleotides: TGTGCCAGCAGTATCCAGAACACCGGGGAGCTGTTTTTT. Its protein is CASSIQNTGELFF.

The V gene is TRBV6-5, the J gene TRBJ1-4; 9 nucleotides align to TRBD1. CDR3 length: 13 amino acids. J was trimmed by 10 bases and V by 6 bases; bases with no gene match: 6. Germline CDR1 and CDR2: MNHEY and SVGAGI. The CDR3 coding sequence is TGTGCCAGCAGACGAACAGGGGGCGGAAAACTGTTTTTT. As protein: CASRRTGGGKLFF.

This CDR3 reads CASSLAGAGGAYEQYF. The CDR3, as DNA: TGTGCCAGCAGCTTAGCGGGAGCTGGAGGGGCCTACGAGCAGTACTTC. This chain links TRBV7-2 with TRBJ2-7; maybe TRBD2 (6 bases). The germline V and J ends were trimmed by 0 bases and 2 bases, with 14 bases remaining between them. The germline gives CDR1 SGHTA, CDR2 FQGNSA. The CDR3 consists of 16 residues.